The rows below give T cell receptor beta chains drawn from one sample of a study of blood T cell repertoires in COVID-19. Repertoires were generated with immunoSEQ multiplex PCR, while TCRdb's copy carries only in-frame clones and drops some. Altogether about 250,000 clones are present, approximately 83% being singletons, with the ten largest covering more than 5.5%. Material for sequencing was peripheral blood. These receptors all stem from a human donor in a cohort sampled during active COVID-19. Both conserved end residues are part of each CDR3. The order of the fields is clone size, J gene, D gene, CDR3 length, V gene, CDR3 DNA, CDR3 protein. The D gene is left open where the match is weak. Rows may omit the clone size; those that give it use once, few, many or a size class.

.	TRBJ1-3	.	13	TRBV30	TGTGCCTGGAGAGTTAGCTCTGGAAACACCATATATTTT	CAWRVSSGNTIYF
few	TRBJ2-7	.	15	TRBV15	TGTGCCACCAGCAGAGGGGGGCAGGGTTCCTACGAGCAGTACTTC	CATSRGGQGSYEQYF
.	TRBJ2-3	.	14	TRBV27	TGTGCCAGCATGGTTCACTCTAGCACAGATACGCAGTATTTT	CASMVHSSTDTQYF
once	TRBJ2-2	TRBD1	15	TRBV11-2	TGTGCCAGCAGCTCTCGGACAGGGGAGGCCGGGGAGCTGTTTTTT	CASSSRTGEAGELFF
.	TRBJ2-7	.	15	TRBV5-6	TGTGCCAGCAGCTTGCCCAGACTTAGGTTCCACGAGCAGTACTTC	CASSLPRLRFHEQYF
.	TRBJ2-5	TRBD2	15	TRBV5-1	TGCGCCAGCAGCTTGGAGCGGGGGGCCAGAGAGACCCAGTACTTC	CASSLERGARETQYF
.	TRBJ2-7	.	15	TRBV5-3	TGTGCCAGAAGCTTGGATTTCGGGAGCGCCTACGAGCAGTACTTC	CARSLDFGSAYEQYF
once	TRBJ1-6	TRBD1	20	TRBV27	TGTGCCAGCAGTTTATTAGCCCGACAGGGTATTGTAGGATATAATTCACCCCTCCACTTT	CASSLLARQGIVGYNSPLHF
.	TRBJ2-2	TRBD1	15	TRBV19	TGTGCCAGTAGTAGGGACAGGGCTGGAACCGGGGAGCTGTTTTTT	CASSRDRAGTGELFF
once	TRBJ1-2	TRBD1	14	TRBV5-6	TGTGCCAGCAGCCGTTCCCGGGACAGCTACGGCTACACCTTC	CASSRSRDSYGYTF
.	TRBJ2-7	.	15	TRBV10-3	TGTGCCATCAGTGAGAGGGCGGGACGATCCTACGAGCAGTACTTC	CAISERAGRSYEQYF
.	TRBJ2-7	.	13	TRBV10-2	TGCGCCAGCGGCAGCGGAAGCTCCTACGAGCAGTACTTC	CASGSGSSYEQYF
.	TRBJ1-3	.	14	TRBV30	TGTGCCTGGAGCGTCCGGGTCTCTGGAAACACCATATATTTT	CAWSVRVSGNTIYF
.	TRBJ1-1	.	15	TRBV18	TGTGCCAGCTCACCGCGGACAGTGGAGAACACTGAAGCTTTCTTT	CASSPRTVENTEAFF
few	TRBJ2-1	.	13	TRBV24-1	TGTGCCACCAGTGATTTTTCACAGGGTGAGCAGTTCTTC	CATSDFSQGEQFF
.	TRBJ2-7	TRBD1	16	TRBV28	TGTGCCAGCAACCAAAGGGGACAGCGGAGCTCCTACGAGCAGTACTTC	CASNQRGQRSSYEQYF
.	TRBJ1-2	TRBD1	12	TRBV10-3	TGTGCCATCAGAAGACAGGGGCAAGGCTACACCTTC	CAIRRQGQGYTF
.	TRBJ2-7	TRBD1	12	TRBV18	TGTGCCAGCTCACTTGAGACAGGGCACTTGCTCTTC	CASSLETGHLLF
.	TRBJ1-1	.	13	TRBV7-3	TGTGCCAGCAGCTCGAATGCGAGGGGGGAAGCTTTCTTT	CASSSNARGEAFF
.	TRBJ2-7	.	13	TRBV24-1	TGTGCCACCAGTGATGGCCGGACGGCGGGGCAGTACTTC	CATSDGRTAGQYF
many	TRBJ2-1	TRBD2	16	TRBV7-2	TGTGCCAGCAGCTTAGGGACTAGCGGGATCTATGGTGAGCAGTTCTTC	CASSLGTSGIYGEQFF
.	TRBJ2-7	.	13	TRBV29-1	TGCAGCGTTGAAGATCTGGGGAGGAGGGAGCAGTACTTC	CSVEDLGRREQYF
.	TRBJ1-6	.	14	TRBV5-6	TGTGCCAGCAGCTTCCGGGAAGCTAGTTCACCCCTCCACTTT	CASSFREASSPLHF
.	TRBJ2-5	TRBD2	18	TRBV25-1	TGTGCCAGCAGACGAGAGTACTTACTAGCGGGGGGATTGGAGACCCAGTACTTC	CASRREYLLAGGLETQYF
.	TRBJ2-1	TRBD2	15	TRBV6-5	TGTGCCAGCACATTAGCGGGAGCGTCCTACAATGAGCAGTTCTTC	CASTLAGASYNEQFF
.	TRBJ2-5	.	14	TRBV4-1	TGCGCCAGCAGCCGGGTCGGGATTCTAGAGACCCAGTACTTC	CASSRVGILETQYF
.	TRBJ2-7	.	13	TRBV27	TGTGCCAGCAGTCCAAATCCAGCCTACGAGCAGTACTTC	CASSPNPAYEQYF
.	TRBJ2-7	TRBD1	15	TRBV7-6	TGTGCCAGCAGCTCAACGGGACAGGCCTACTACGAGCAGTACTTC	CASSSTGQAYYEQYF
.	TRBJ2-3	TRBD1	15	TRBV19	TGTGCCAGTAGTCAGACAGGGGCTAGCGAAGATACGCAGTATTTT	CASSQTGASEDTQYF
few	TRBJ1-1	.	14	TRBV30	TGTGCCTGGAGTGTAAGGGGGGGAGGAACTGAAGCTTTCTTT	CAWSVRGGGTEAFF
.	TRBJ2-1	TRBD2	15	TRBV2	TGTGCCAGCGCCCGACTAGCGGGGGACTACAATGAGCAGTTCTTC	CASARLAGDYNEQFF
.	TRBJ2-3	.	15	TRBV6-5	TGTGCCAGCAGTTATAACAATGGGCTCCCAGATACGCAGTATTTT	CASSYNNGLPDTQYF
.	TRBJ1-2	TRBD1	16	TRBV7-9	TGTGCCAGCAGCATTTGGACAGGGGGCTTACTATATGGCTACACCTTC	CASSIWTGGLLYGYTF
.	TRBJ1-3	.	15	TRBV19	TGTGCCAGTAGTACCTTGGGACTCTCTGGAAACACCATATATTTT	CASSTLGLSGNTIYF
.	TRBJ1-2	.	14	TRBV5-1	TGCGCCAGCAGCTTGTACCAGGACCGGGGTGGCTACACCTTC	CASSLYQDRGGYTF
once	TRBJ1-1	.	13	TRBV3-1/TRBV3-2	TGTGCCAGCAGCAGGGAGCGCGACACTGAAGCTTTCTTT	CASSRERDTEAFF
.	TRBJ1-1	.	16	TRBV5-6	TGTGCCAGCAGCTTGGAGACACTTCAGGGAGGTACTGAAGCTTTCTTT	CASSLETLQGGTEAFF
medium-sized	TRBJ1-1	TRBD1	15	TRBV25-1	TGTGCCAGCAGTTTCCACAGGGGGCAAAACACTGAAGCTTTCTTT	CASSFHRGQNTEAFF
.	TRBJ2-7	TRBD2	15	TRBV5-4	TGTGCCAGCAGCTTGGCTACTAGCGGCCCATACGAGCAGTACTTC	CASSLATSGPYEQYF
.	TRBJ1-6	.	15	TRBV6-5	TGTGCCAGCAGGCGACAACAGGGACCGTCGGCACCCCTCCACTTT	CASRRQQGPSAPLHF